This entry describes one TCR beta chain. CDR1 is SGHNT, CDR2 YYREEE, per germline (reference sequence). The junction had 5 bases not matched to a gene; V was cut back by 4 bases and J by 2 bases. The length of the CDR3 is 17 residues. These data come from a study of blood T cell repertoires in COVID-19. Original handling: Nucleated cell number was recorded as an estimate derived from reference gene primer amplification. Generated by immunoSEQ multiplex PCR, the TCRdb table keeps only in-frame clones and is missing some. D and trimming come from the DNA, and the V and J calls and clone size come from that table. The sample lists about 150,000 clones, around 85% seen once, with under 0.8% in the top ten.

The sequenced material came from peripheral blood. This chain connects TRBV5-4 to TRBJ2-3; TRBD2 matches 15 bases. This TCR was recovered from a man aged 55-75 years with COVID-19, enrolled during active disease. This CDR3 reads CASSPGLAGGYTDTQYF. CDR3 nucleotides: TGTGCCAGCAGCCCCGGACTAGCGGGGGGGTACACAGATACGCAGTATTTT.